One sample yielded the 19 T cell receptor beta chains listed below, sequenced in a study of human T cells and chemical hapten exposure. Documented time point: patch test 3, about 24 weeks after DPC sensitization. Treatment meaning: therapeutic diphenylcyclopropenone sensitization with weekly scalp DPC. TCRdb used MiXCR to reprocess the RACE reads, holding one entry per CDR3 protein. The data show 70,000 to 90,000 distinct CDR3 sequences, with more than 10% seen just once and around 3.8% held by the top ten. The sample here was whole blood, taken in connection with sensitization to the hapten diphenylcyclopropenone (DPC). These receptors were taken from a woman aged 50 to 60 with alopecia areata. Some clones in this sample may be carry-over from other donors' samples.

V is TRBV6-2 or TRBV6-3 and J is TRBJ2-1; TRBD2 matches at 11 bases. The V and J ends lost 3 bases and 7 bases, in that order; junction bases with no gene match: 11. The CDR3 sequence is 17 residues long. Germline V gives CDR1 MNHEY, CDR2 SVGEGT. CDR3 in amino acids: CASSYRASGRRGNEQFF. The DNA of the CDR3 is TGTGCCAGCAGTTATAGGGCTAGCGGGAGGAGAGGAAATGAGCAGTTCTTC.

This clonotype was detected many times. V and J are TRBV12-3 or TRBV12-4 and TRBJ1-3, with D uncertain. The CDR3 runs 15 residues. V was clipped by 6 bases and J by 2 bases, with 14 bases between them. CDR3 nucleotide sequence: TGTGCCAGCAGGAGAGAGGGCAGAGCTGGAAACACCATATATTTT. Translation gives CASRREGRAGNTIYF.

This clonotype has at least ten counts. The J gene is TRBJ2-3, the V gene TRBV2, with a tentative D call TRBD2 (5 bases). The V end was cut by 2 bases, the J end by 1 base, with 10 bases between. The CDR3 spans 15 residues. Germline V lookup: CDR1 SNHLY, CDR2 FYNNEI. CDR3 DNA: TGTGCCAGCAGTGAACGGTACGGGGGCACAGATACGCAGTATTTT. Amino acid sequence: CASSERYGGTDTQYF. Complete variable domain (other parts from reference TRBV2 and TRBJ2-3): EPEVTQTPSHQVTQMGQEVILRCVPISNHLYFYWYRQILGQKVEFLVSFYNNEISEKSEIFDDQFSVERPDGSNFTLKIRSTKLEDSAMYFCASSERYGGTDTQYFGPGTRLTVL.

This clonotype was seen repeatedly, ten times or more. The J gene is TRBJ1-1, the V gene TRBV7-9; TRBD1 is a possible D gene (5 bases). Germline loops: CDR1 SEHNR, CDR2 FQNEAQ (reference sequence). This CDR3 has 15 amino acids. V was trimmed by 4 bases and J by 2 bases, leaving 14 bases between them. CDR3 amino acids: CASSSRDGPNTEAFF. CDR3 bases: TGTGCCAGCAGCTCACGGGACGGCCCTAACACTGAAGCTTTCTTT.

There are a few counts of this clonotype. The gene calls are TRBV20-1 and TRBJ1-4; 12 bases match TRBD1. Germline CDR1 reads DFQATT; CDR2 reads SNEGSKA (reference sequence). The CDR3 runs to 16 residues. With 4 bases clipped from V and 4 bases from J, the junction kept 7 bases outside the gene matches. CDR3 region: CSATGTGGAGNEKLFF. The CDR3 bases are TGCAGTGCTACCGGGACAGGGGGCGCCGGTAATGAAAAACTGTTTTTT.

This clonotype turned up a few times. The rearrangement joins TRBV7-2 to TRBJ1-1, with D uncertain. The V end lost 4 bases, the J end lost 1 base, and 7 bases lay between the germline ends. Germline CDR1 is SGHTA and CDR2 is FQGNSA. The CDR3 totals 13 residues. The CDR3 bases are TGTGCCAGCAGCTCTTCCGCGAACACTGAAGCTTTCTTT. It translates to CASSSSANTEAFF.

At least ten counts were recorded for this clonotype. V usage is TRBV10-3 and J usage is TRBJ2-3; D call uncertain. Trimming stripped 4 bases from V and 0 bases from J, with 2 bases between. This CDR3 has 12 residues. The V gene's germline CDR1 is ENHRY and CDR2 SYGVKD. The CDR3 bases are TGTGCCATCAGTGTTAGCACAGATACGCAGTATTTT. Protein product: CAISVSTDTQYF.

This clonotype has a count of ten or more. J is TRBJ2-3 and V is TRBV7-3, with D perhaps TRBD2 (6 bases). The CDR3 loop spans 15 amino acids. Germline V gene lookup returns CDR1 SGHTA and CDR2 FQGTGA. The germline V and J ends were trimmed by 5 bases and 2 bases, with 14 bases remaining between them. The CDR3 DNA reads TGTGCCAGCAGCCCTCTCGGGAGATCCACAGATACGCAGTATTTT. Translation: CASSPLGRSTDTQYF. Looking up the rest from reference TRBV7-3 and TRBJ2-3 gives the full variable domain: GAGVSQTPSNKVTEKGKYVELRCDPISGHTALYWYRQSLGQGPEFLIYFQGTGAADDSGLPNDRFFAVRPEGSVSTLKIQRTERGDSAVYLCASSPLGRSTDTQYFGPGTRLTVL.

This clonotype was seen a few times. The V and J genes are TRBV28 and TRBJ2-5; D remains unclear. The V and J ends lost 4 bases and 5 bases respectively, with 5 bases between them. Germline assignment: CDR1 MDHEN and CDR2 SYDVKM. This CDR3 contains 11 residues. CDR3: CASSWWETQYF. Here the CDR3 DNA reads TGTGCCAGCAGTTGGTGGGAGACCCAGTACTTC.

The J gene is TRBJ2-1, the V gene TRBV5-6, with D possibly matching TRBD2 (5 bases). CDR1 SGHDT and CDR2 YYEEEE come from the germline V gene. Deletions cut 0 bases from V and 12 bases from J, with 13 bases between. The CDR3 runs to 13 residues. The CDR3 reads CASSLALAGVQFF. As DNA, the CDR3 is TGTGCCAGCAGCTTGGCCCTAGCTGGCGTGCAGTTCTTC.

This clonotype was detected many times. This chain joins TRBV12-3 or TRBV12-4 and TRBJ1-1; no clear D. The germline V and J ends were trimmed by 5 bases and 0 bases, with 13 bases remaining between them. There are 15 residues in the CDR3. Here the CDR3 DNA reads TGTGCCAGCAGTCCCTCACAAGGAGTGAACACTGAAGCTTTCTTT. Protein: CASSPSQGVNTEAFF.

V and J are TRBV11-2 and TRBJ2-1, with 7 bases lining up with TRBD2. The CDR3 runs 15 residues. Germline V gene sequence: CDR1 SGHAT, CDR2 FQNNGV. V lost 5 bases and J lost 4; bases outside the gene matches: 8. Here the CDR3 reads CASSIRLAEYNEQFF. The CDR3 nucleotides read TGTGCCAGCAGCATCCGACTAGCAGAGTACAATGAGCAGTTCTTC.

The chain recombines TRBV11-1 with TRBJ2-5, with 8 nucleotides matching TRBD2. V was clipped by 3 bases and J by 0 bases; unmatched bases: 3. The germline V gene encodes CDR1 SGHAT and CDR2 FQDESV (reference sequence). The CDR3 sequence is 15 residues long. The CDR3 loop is CASSFQREYQETQYF. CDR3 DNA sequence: TGTGCCAGCAGCTTTCAGCGGGAGTACCAAGAGACCCAGTACTTC.

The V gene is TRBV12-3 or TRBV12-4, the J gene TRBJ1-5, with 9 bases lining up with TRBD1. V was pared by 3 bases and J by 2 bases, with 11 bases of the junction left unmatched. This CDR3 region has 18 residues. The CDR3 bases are TGTGCCAGCAGTTTGGGGGGACAGGGAATTTGGCGCAATCAGCCCCAGCATTTT. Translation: CASSLGGQGIWRNQPQHF.

CDR3 residues: CASIPGGQGRNYGYTF. For the CDR3, the DNA is TGTGCCAGCATCCCAGGGGGGCAGGGGAGAAACTATGGCTACACCTTC. This chain uses TRBV13 with TRBJ1-2, with TRBD1 matching 7 bases. The J segment lost 2 bases and the V segment lost 7 bases, leaving 13 bases of the junction unmatched. The CDR3 length is 16 residues. From germline, CDR1 is PRHDT and CDR2 FYEKMQ (reference sequence).

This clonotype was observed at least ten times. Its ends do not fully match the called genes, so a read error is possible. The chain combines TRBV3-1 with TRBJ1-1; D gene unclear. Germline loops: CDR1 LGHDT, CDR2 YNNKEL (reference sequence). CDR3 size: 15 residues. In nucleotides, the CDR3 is TGTGCCAGCAGCCAAGATGAGGGAATGAAGACTGAAGCTTTCTTT. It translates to CASSQDEGMKTEAFF.

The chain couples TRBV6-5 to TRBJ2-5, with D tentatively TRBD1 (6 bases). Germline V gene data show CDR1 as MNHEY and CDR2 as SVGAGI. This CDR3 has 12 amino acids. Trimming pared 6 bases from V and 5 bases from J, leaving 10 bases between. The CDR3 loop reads CASSGTMETQYF. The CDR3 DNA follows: TGTGCCAGCAGCGGGACAATGGAGACCCAGTACTTC.

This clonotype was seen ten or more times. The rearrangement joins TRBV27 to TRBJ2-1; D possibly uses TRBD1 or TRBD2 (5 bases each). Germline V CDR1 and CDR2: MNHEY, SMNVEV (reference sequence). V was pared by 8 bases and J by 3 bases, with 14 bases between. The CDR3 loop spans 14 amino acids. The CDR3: CASVRDAGYNEQFF. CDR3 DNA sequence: TGTGCCAGCGTCCGGGACGCAGGCTACAATGAGCAGTTCTTC.

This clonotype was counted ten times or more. The CDR3 spells CASSHAGPRRAEQFF. The CDR3 DNA follows: TGTGCCAGCAGCCATGCGGGACCCCGGCGCGCTGAGCAGTTCTTC. V usage is TRBV3-1 and J usage is TRBJ2-1, with TRBD2 as a possible D gene (6 bases). Germline CDR1 and CDR2: LGHDT and YNNKEL (reference sequence). Trimming took 3 bases from V and 9 from J, leaving 18 bases between them. The CDR3 length is 15 residues.